The present T cell receptor beta chain was sequenced within a study of cytomegalovirus exposure and HLA in healthy donors. Broader study findings: An analysis done earlier found most TCR beta V segments productive about 87% or about 30% of the time. A later analysis revealed that TCR association rates differed between HLA loci, peaking at DRB1 and bottoming out at HLA-C.

This CDR3 has 15 residues. V was pared by 0 bases and J by 2 bases, with 0 bases of the junction left unmatched. Germline CDR1 and CDR2: LNHDA and SQIVND (reference sequence). The PCR had 60 Vbeta and 13 Jbeta primers. Here immunoSEQ multiplex PCR was the method, and the copy in TCRdb shows in-frame clones only, minus some. The repertoire holds about 130,000 clones, roughly four fifths seen once, with 2.5% to 3.5% in the top ten. Remarks on this clone: The antigen is unknown.

This sequence joins TRBV19 and TRBJ2-1; 8 bases align to TRBD2. This clonotype was obtained from a man younger than 40 in good health and CMV-seronegative. Sequencing used PBMCs. Here the CDR3 reads CASSIDGGAYNEQFF. The CDR3 DNA reads TGTGCCAGTAGTATAGACGGGGGGGCCTACAATGAGCAGTTCTTC.